This T cell receptor beta chain was retrieved from a study of blood T cell repertoires in COVID-19. Study background: Acute-phase and convalescent COVID-19 samples originated in the United States, Italy and Spain.

One Seattle source followed patients from active infection through their disease course. V lost 0 bases and J lost 0, with 10 bases in between. The CDR3 is made up of 16 amino acids. Germline V gene lookup returns CDR1 SGHDT and CDR2 YYEEEE. This table comes from immunoSEQ multiplex PCR, and its TCRdb copy is limited to in-frame clones, with some not included. The table has about 230,000 clones, more than 80% seen once. J is TRBJ1-5 and V is TRBV5-6; tentatively, D is TRBD1 (5 bases). Sequencing used peripheral blood. The sequence derives from a woman aged 80 or over with COVID-19, enrolled during active disease. The CDR3 loop is CASSLGQIYSNQPQHF. DNA of the CDR3: TGTGCCAGCAGCTTGGGACAGATATATAGCAATCAGCCCCAGCATTTT.